This is a list of T cell receptor beta chains from one sample in a study of T cells in Graves' hyperthyroidism and ophthalmopathy. TCRdb independently ran MiXCR on the multiplex PCR reads; one entry per CDR3 protein. The sample lists 250,000 to 350,000 distinct CDR3 sequences; approximately 15% were seen once. Source material: blood. The receptors were gathered from a woman in her sixties or seventies with Graves' ophthalmopathy. The CDR3 runs from the conserved cysteine through the conserved F or W. The D gene is left open where the match is weak. The size field is filled for only some rows; it gives once, few, many or a size class.

many,TRBD1,TRBV7-9,CASSVGQGNTEAFF
many,-,TRBV7-9,CASSLGRNTGELFF
few,-,TRBV2,CASAKVAEAFF
-,-,TRBV5-4,CASSGPNTNTIYF
-,-,TRBV19,CASRLYGGSSYNEQFF
-,-,TRBV4-3,CASSQVSDSNNNYGYTF
-,-,TRBV27,CASRSPSVGQETQYF
-,TRBD1,TRBV16,CASSFGTGGQPQHF
-,-,TRBV12-3/TRBV12-4,CASSWEGGGTRMNTGELFF
-,TRBD1,TRBV6-2/TRBV6-3,CASSNGDRDNQPQHF
-,-,TRBV27,CASSLGQYASTDTQYF
-,-,TRBV7-9,CASSPSGTPLSGELFF
few,-,TRBV9,CASSVAAGFAETQYF
-,-,TRBV4-1,CASSKSSGNTIYF
-,TRBD2,TRBV7-9,CASSLVAGAVEQYF
many,-,TRBV2,CASSVLGRDNQPQHF
-,TRBD1,TRBV7-8,CASSFQGAYGYTF
few,-,TRBV27,CASRDGGRETQYF
many,-,TRBV6-1,CASSHFGDEQYF
-,-,TRBV7-8,CASSYKTDQPQHF
-,-,TRBV27,CASSPMSGLGTDTQYF
-,-,TRBV4-1,CASSQGRGLSQYF
many,-,TRBV20-1,CSARDPRLGYEQYF
many,TRBD1,TRBV5-1,CASIDRDRGQETQYF
-,-,TRBV20-1,CSASDPGTSTDTQYF
few,-,TRBV6-1,CASSTARNYGYTF
-,-,TRBV30,CAWTVHGGGGYTF
-,TRBD1,TRBV24-1,CATSDLKTGLGTGELFF
few,TRBD1,TRBV28,CASSYPGQGYEQYF
once,-,TRBV7-9,CASRKQELGELFF
-,TRBD2,TRBV4-3,CASSQKGTSGNEQFF
few,-,TRBV24-1,CATSEEGRTGELFF
-,-,TRBV6-1,CASSGFNRAKTGELFF
-,-,TRBV5-1,CASRFGSSSYNEQFF
many,-,TRBV27,CASSLRPGLITDTQYF
many,-,TRBV28,CASRTAAPRNEQFF
-,TRBD2,TRBV20-1,CSARVPGGGETQYF
-,-,TRBV6-4,CARSLGISTDAQYF
-,TRBD1,TRBV11-2,CASSSPGQRQSPLHF
-,-,TRBV3-1,CASSQEYGSSSYNSPLHF
many,-,TRBV9,CASSKDTDTQYF
few,-,TRBV6-1,CASSEVVKGPWQPQHF
few,-,TRBV4-2,CASSQDSFQAYEQYF
many,TRBD1,TRBV20-1,CSQGGRGQETQYF
few,-,TRBV5-6,CASSLDYSRNAPLHF
many,TRBD2,TRBV5-1,CASRYTSGSYEQYF
few,-,TRBV5-1,CASRISGGRGYTF
-,TRBD1,TRBV7-2,CASSLGGGYGCTF
few,TRBD1,TRBV6-2/TRBV6-3,CASTGGAFGYTF
few,-,TRBV19,CASSTMAGSGELFF
many,-,TRBV20-1,CSALVMNTEAFF
many,-,TRBV6-2/TRBV6-3,CASSRQGAGDEQFF
many,-,TRBV28,CASRDPADTEAFF
few,-,TRBV3-1,CASRSIMGETQYF
many,-,TRBV20-1,CSAGGSTDTQYF
few,TRBD1,TRBV5-1,CASSRDRGRDEQFF
many,-,TRBV3-1,CASSHTGFPNTEAFF
many,TRBD2,TRBV6-2/TRBV6-3,CASSQRTSGTTYNEQFF
many,-,TRBV7-2,CASSLGGAISGELFF